Listed below are T cell receptor beta chains from one sample, sequenced in a study of cytomegalovirus exposure and HLA in healthy donors. Sequenced by immunoSEQ multiplex PCR; TCRdb stores in-frame clones only, minus some. The sample holds approximately 150,000 clones; around 81% are singletons and the top ten take approximately 1%. The specimen was PBMCs. The receptors derive from a woman in her forties in good health and CMV-seronegative. Each CDR3 is given with its conserved first and last residue. The D gene is left open where the match is weak. Clone size is not always given. Where it is, it says once, few, many or a class for expanded clones.

V	J	D	size	CDR3	DNA
TRBV20-1	TRBJ1-1	NA	NA	CSAAQWAFF	TGCAGTGCTGCACAGTGGGCTTTCTTT
TRBV5-1	TRBJ1-5	TRBD1	NA	CASSSTGDGNQPQHF	TGCGCCAGCAGCTCCACAGGGGATGGCAATCAGCCCCAGCATTTT
TRBV7-3	TRBJ2-3	TRBD2	NA	CASSLSGPSGSSTDTQYF	TGTGCCAGCAGCTTAAGCGGTCCTAGCGGATCTAGCACAGATACGCAGTATTTT
TRBV19	TRBJ2-3	TRBD2	NA	CASSMNPLAGDTQYF	TGTGCCAGTAGTATGAACCCACTAGCGGGAGATACGCAGTATTTT
TRBV28	TRBJ2-7	NA	NA	CASSPPTLEQYF	TGTGCCAGCAGCCCTCCCACTCTAGAGCAGTACTTC
TRBV30	TRBJ1-2	NA	NA	CAWSVSQNYGYTF	TGTGCCTGGAGTGTGTCACAGAACTATGGCTACACCTTC
TRBV11-3	TRBJ2-6	NA	NA	CASSFGGSSGANVLTF	TGTGCCAGCAGCTTCGGGGGATCCTCTGGGGCCAACGTCCTGACTTTC
TRBV27	TRBJ2-1	NA	NA	CASSLSRSYNEQFF	TGTGCCAGCAGTTTATCGCGCTCCTACAATGAGCAGTTCTTC
TRBV11-2	TRBJ2-7	TRBD2	NA	CASSPRRTSGAYEQYF	TGTGCCAGCAGCCCCCGGCGTACTAGCGGAGCCTACGAGCAGTACTTC
TRBV30	TRBJ2-1	TRBD2	NA	CACALAGGNEQFF	TGTGCCTGCGCACTAGCGGGAGGGAATGAGCAGTTCTTC
TRBV5-4	TRBJ2-7	TRBD1	NA	CASSLSGGELYEQYF	TGTGCCAGCAGCTTGTCAGGGGGCGAGCTCTACGAGCAGTACTTC
TRBV5-1	TRBJ2-1	NA	NA	CASSYLDPRGEQFF	TGCGCCAGCAGCTACCTTGACCCTCGGGGTGAGCAGTTCTTC
TRBV29-1	TRBJ2-7	TRBD1	NA	CSVGGQNYEQYF	TGCAGCGTTGGGGGACAGAACTACGAGCAGTACTTC
TRBV11-2	TRBJ2-3	NA	NA	CASSFSQRRYTDTQYF	TGTGCCAGCAGCTTTTCCCAGCGGCGGTACACAGATACGCAGTATTTT
TRBV19	TRBJ2-3	TRBD2	NA	CASSISRGGNTDTQYF	TGTGCCAGTAGTATTTCGCGGGGGGGAAACACAGATACGCAGTATTTT
TRBV10-3	TRBJ2-1	TRBD2	NA	CAISDGGGGYEQFF	TGTGCCATCAGTGATGGCGGGGGTGGCTATGAGCAGTTCTTC
TRBV28	TRBJ1-1	TRBD1	NA	CASTTTGMTGLYF	TGTGCCAGCACCACCACTGGCATGACAGGGCTCTACTTT
TRBV6-1	TRBJ1-1	NA	few	CASKFTGITEAFF	TGTGCCAGCAAGTTCACAGGGATAACTGAAGCTTTCTTT
TRBV7-2	TRBJ1-5	TRBD1	NA	CASSFTGVQPQHF	TGTGCCAGCAGCTTCACAGGGGTTCAGCCCCAGCATTTT
TRBV30	TRBJ2-7	TRBD2	NA	CAWSADHLAGVEYF	TGTGCCTGGAGTGCAGACCATTTAGCGGGAGTCGAGTACTTC
TRBV6-5	TRBJ2-7	TRBD1	NA	CASSYSGTGPYEQYF	TGTGCCAGCAGTTACTCCGGGACAGGGCCCTACGAGCAGTACTTC
TRBV7-9	TRBJ2-3	TRBD2	NA	CASSTLAGRTDTQYF	TGTGCCAGCAGCACCTTAGCGGGGCGCACAGATACGCAGTATTTT
TRBV30	TRBJ2-2	NA	once	CACPGQTNTGELFF	TGTGCCTGTCCTGGACAGACGAACACCGGGGAGCTGTTTTTT
TRBV6-1	TRBJ2-5	TRBD2	NA	CASSVTGTTLETQYF	TGTGCCAGCAGTGTTACCGGGACTACTTTGGAGACCCAGTACTTC
TRBV4-1	TRBJ1-2	NA	NA	CASSQEEGANYGYTF	TGCGCCAGCAGCCAAGAAGAAGGAGCTAACTATGGCTACACCTTC
TRBV5-6	TRBJ1-2	NA	NA	CASSQDSYGYTF	TGTGCCAGCAGCCAAGACAGTTATGGCTACACCTTC
TRBV2	TRBJ2-2	TRBD2	NA	CASRAVGGRGNTGELFF	TGTGCCAGCAGGGCGGTGGGCGGGAGAGGAAACACCGGGGAGCTGTTTTTT
TRBV5-1	TRBJ2-2	NA	NA	CASSLKGAGELFF	TGCGCCAGCAGCTTGAAAGGGGCCGGGGAGCTGTTTTTT
TRBV19	TRBJ2-3	NA	NA	CATVLGRGDTQYF	TGTGCCACAGTACTGGGGCGTGGAGATACGCAGTATTTT
TRBV13	TRBJ1-2	TRBD1	NA	CASSLGLGDRGDGYTF	TGTGCCAGCAGCTTAGGCCTAGGGGACAGGGGAGATGGCTACACCTTC
TRBV27	TRBJ1-2	TRBD1	once	CASSLSTGFPSGYTF	TGTGCCAGCAGTTTATCGACAGGGTTTCCGTCTGGCTACACCTTC
TRBV30	TRBJ1-1	TRBD1	NA	CAWDRGGTEAFF	TGTGCCTGGGACAGGGGAGGCACTGAAGCTTTCTTT
TRBV6-8	TRBJ2-4	NA	NA	CASSYSRDIQYF	TGTGCCAGCAGTTACTCGAGGGACATTCAGTACTTC
TRBV20-1	TRBJ2-1	TRBD2	NA	CSAGDYEQFF	TGCAGTGCTGGGGACTACGAGCAGTTCTTC
TRBV5-4	TRBJ2-3	TRBD2	NA	CASSVRLGGAGTDTQYF	TGTGCCAGCAGCGTGCGACTCGGGGGGGCCGGCACAGATACGCAGTATTTT
TRBV7-2	TRBJ2-3	NA	few	CASSPYGDTQYF	TGTGCCAGCAGCCCCTATGGAGATACGCAGTATTTT
TRBV2	TRBJ2-7	TRBD1	NA	CASSAIDRGSYEQYF	TGTGCCAGCAGTGCAATTGACAGGGGTTCCTACGAGCAGTACTTC
TRBV5-1	TRBJ2-1	TRBD2	few	CASSLGEGLHNEQFF	TGCGCCAGCAGCCTTGGGGAGGGACTACACAATGAGCAGTTCTTC
TRBV30	TRBJ1-3	NA	NA	CAWKPGNTIYF	TGTGCCTGGAAGCCCGGAAACACCATATATTTT
TRBV5-1	TRBJ2-6	NA	NA	CASRPPLQHSGANVLTF	TGCGCCAGCAGACCCCCTCTACAGCACTCTGGGGCCAACGTCCTGACTTTC
TRBV30	TRBJ2-7	NA	NA	CAWSVALGHYEQYF	TGTGCCTGGAGTGTGGCCTTGGGCCACTACGAGCAGTACTTC
TRBV30	TRBJ1-5	NA	NA	CAWRRRGGKPQHF	TGTGCCTGGAGACGACGGGGGGGCAAGCCCCAGCATTTT